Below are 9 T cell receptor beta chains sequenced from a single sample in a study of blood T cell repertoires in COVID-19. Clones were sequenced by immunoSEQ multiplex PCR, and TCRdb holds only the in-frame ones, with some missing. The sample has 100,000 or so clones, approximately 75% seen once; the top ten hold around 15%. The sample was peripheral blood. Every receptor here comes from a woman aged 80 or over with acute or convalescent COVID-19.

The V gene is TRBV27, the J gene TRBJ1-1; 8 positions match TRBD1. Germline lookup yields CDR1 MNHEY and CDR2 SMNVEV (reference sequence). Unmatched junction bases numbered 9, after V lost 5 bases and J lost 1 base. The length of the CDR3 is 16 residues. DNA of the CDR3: TGTGCCAGCAGTCGGCGGTACGACAGGGGGAACACTGAAGCTTTCTTT. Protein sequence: CASSRRYDRGNTEAFF.

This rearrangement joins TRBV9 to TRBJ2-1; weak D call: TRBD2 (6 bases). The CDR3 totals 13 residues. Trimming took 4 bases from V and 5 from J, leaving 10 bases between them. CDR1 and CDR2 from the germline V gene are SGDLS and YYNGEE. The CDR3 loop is CASSPGVNNEQFF. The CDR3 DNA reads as TGTGCCAGCAGCCCGGGGGTGAACAATGAGCAGTTCTTC.

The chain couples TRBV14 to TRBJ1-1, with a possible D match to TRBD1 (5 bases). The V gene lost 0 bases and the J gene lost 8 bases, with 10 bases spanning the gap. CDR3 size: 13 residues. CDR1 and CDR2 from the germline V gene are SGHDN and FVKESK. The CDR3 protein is CASSQDRRGEAFF. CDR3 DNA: TGTGCCAGCAGCCAAGATAGAAGGGGCGAAGCTTTCTTT.

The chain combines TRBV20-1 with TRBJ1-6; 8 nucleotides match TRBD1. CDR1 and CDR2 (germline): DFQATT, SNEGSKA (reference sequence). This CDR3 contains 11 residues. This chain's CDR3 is CQTGGNSPLHF. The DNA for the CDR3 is TGCCAAACAGGGGGAAATTCACCCCTCCACTTT.

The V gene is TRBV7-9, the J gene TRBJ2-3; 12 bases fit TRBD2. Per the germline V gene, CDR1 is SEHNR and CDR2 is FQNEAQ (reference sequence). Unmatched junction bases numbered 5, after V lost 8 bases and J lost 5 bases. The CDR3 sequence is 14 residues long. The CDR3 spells CASVLAGGEDTQYF. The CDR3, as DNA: TGTGCCAGCGTACTAGCGGGGGGTGAAGATACGCAGTATTTT. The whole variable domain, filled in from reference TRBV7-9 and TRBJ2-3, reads DTGVSQNPRHKITKRGQNVTFRCDPISEHNRLYWYRQTLGQGPEFLTYFQNEAQLEKSRLLSDRFSAERPKGSFSTLEIQRTEQGDSAMYLCASVLAGGEDTQYFGPGTRLTVL.

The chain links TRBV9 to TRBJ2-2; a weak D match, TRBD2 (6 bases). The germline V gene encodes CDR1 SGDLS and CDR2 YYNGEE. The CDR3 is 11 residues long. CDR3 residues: CDSPGAGELFF. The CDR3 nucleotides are TGTGATTCTCCGGGGGCCGGGGAGCTGTTTTTT.

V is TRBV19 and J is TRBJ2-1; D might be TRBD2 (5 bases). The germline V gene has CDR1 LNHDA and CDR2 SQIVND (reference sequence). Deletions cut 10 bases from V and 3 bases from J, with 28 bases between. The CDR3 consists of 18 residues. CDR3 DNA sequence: TGTGCCATCAGTACAAATCTAGAGGGAGTTCCGGGCTACAATGAGCAGTTCTTC. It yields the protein CAISTNLEGVPGYNEQFF.

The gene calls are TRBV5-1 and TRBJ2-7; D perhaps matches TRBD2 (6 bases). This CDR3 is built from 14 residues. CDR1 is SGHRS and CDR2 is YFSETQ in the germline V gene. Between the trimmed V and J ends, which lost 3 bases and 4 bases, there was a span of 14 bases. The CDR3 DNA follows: TGCGCCAGCAGCTCCTTCGCGGGGCCTTACGAGCAGTACTTC. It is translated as CASSSFAGPYEQYF.

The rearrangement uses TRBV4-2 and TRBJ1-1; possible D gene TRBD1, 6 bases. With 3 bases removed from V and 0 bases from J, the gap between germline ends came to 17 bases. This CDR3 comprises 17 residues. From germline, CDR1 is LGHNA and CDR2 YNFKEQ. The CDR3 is CASSQAQGPPMNTEAFF. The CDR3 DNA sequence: TGTGCCAGCAGCCAGGCACAGGGTCCTCCCATGAACACTGAAGCTTTCTTT.